Listed here are 27 T cell receptor beta chains from one sample, sequenced in a study of neurological immune-mediated disorders. TCRdb passed the 5' RACE reads through MiXCR, listing each CDR3 protein once. The sample comprises 40,000 to 55,000 distinct CDR3 sequences, 3% of which are singletons, and approximately 16% rests with the top ten. The sequenced sample was PBMCs. These receptors were collected from a woman in her forties or fifties with multiple sclerosis.

This clonotype was counted many times. The V gene is TRBV28, the J gene TRBJ2-7; D is ambiguous. This CDR3 region has 15 residues. The germline V and J ends were trimmed by 8 bases and 2 bases, with 19 bases remaining between them. Germline loops: CDR1 MDHEN, CDR2 SYDVKM. The CDR3 is CASGLVGQITYEQYF. DNA of the CDR3: TGTGCCAGCGGTCTCGTGGGCCAAATCACCTACGAGCAGTACTTC. Supplemented by reference TRBV28 and TRBJ2-7, the full variable domain reads DVKVTQSSRYLVKRTGEKVFLECVQDMDHENMFWYRQDPGLGLRLIYFSYDVKMKEKGDIPEGYSVSREKKERFSLILESASTNQTSMYLCASGLVGQITYEQYFGPGTRLTVT.

Remarks on this clonotype: As the CDR3 is not closed by the conserved phenylalanine or tryptophan, this likely results from a read error. The chain has TRBV4-1 and TRBJ1-6; 8 bases are a match to TRBD1. The J segment lost 8 bases and the V segment lost 4 bases, leaving 13 bases of the junction unmatched. From germline, CDR1 is MGHRA and CDR2 YSYEKL. The CDR3 length is 17 residues. The CDR3 loop reads CASSLTGGEGTHSPLHN. CDR3 sequence (DNA): TGCGCCAGCAGCCTTACAGGGGGAGAGGGTACGCATTCACCCCTCCACAAT.

This clonotype was recorded at least ten times. This sequence joins TRBV10-3 and TRBJ1-3, with D perhaps TRBD1 (5 bases). V gave up 10 bases and J gave up 3 bases, with 16 bases separating them. In germline, CDR1 is ENHRY, CDR2 SYGVKD. The CDR3 spans 14 residues. The CDR3 nucleotides are TGTGCCACCTGGTTGGGGACTATTGGAAACACCATATATTTT. Amino acids: CATWLGTIGNTIYF.

The table lists this clonotype with many counts. The chain couples TRBV19 to TRBJ1-2; weak D call: TRBD1 (6 bases). The CDR3 has 12 residues. Germline CDR1 reads LNHDA; CDR2 reads SQIVND (reference sequence). The germline V and J ends were trimmed by 6 bases and 4 bases, with 9 bases remaining between them. CDR3 DNA sequence: TGTGCCAGTAGGGACAGAGGCTATGGCTACACCTTC. It encodes CASRDRGYGYTF.

There are many counts of this clonotype. The chain joins TRBV2 to TRBJ2-7; possibly TRBD1 for D (8 bases). Trimming took 5 bases from V and 6 from J, leaving 26 bases between them. The CDR3 has 17 amino acids. The germline gives CDR1 SNHLY, CDR2 FYNNEI. CDR3 protein: CASSSAGGQGALIEQYV. CDR3 coding DNA: TGTGCCAGCAGTTCTGCCGGGGGGCAGGGGGCCCTCATCGAGCAGTACGTC.

The sample holds many counts of this clonotype. V gene TRBV20-1 combines with J gene TRBJ2-1; 9 bases are a match to TRBD2. V was clipped by 0 bases and J by 8 bases; unmatched bases: 8. The germline V gene encodes CDR1 DFQATT and CDR2 SNEGSKA (reference sequence). The CDR3 loop spans 15 amino acids. CDR3 region: CSARDPLAGHHEQFF. The CDR3 nucleotides are TGCAGTGCTAGAGATCCCCTAGCGGGACACCATGAGCAGTTCTTC.

The gene calls are TRBV4-1 and TRBJ2-4; D might be TRBD2 (5 bases). CDR1 is MGHRA, CDR2 YSYEKL, per germline. Trimming stripped 4 bases from V and 0 bases from J, with 16 bases between. CDR3 size: 17 residues. CDR3 in amino acids: CASSPREGLIAKNIQYF. CDR3 in DNA: TGCGCCAGCAGCCCCCGCGAGGGTCTGATAGCCAAAAACATTCAGTACTTC.

This clonotype has at least ten counts. This chain connects TRBV19 to TRBJ1-6; tentative D call: TRBD1 (5 bases). The CDR3 has 16 amino acids. The germline V gene has CDR1 LNHDA and CDR2 SQIVND (reference sequence). V was pared by 3 bases and J by 13 bases, with 22 bases between. The CDR3 is CASSMVTGDSNRPLHF. CDR3 bases: TGTGCCAGTAGTATGGTAACCGGGGACTCAAATCGGCCCCTCCACTTT.

Ten or more counts support this clonotype. J is TRBJ1-5 and V is TRBV7-9, with D possibly matching TRBD1 (5 bases). The ends were cut back, 5 bases at V and 10 bases at J, with 15 bases in the middle. The CDR3 length is 13 residues. Looked up from germline, CDR1 is SEHNR and CDR2 is FQNEAQ (reference sequence). The CDR3 DNA is TGTGCCAGCAGCCAAGAACTGGGGCTACCCCAGCATTTT. This gives the protein CASSQELGLPQHF.

This clonotype was counted many times. The chain joins TRBV20-1 to TRBJ2-7, with 13 bases that match TRBD2. This CDR3 is 20 amino acids long. Germline V gene sequence: CDR1 DFQATT, CDR2 SNEGSKA (reference sequence). The V segment lost 3 bases and the J segment 0 bases; nucleotides outside the gene matches: 17. CDR3 sequence reads: CSASPIHRRLAGGLSYEQYF. DNA of the CDR3: TGCAGTGCTAGCCCAATCCATCGAAGACTAGCGGGAGGCCTCTCCTACGAGCAGTACTTC.

This clonotype was picked up many times. The V call is TRBV6-1, the J call TRBJ2-5; 7 nucleotides align to TRBD1. Germline CDR1 and CDR2: MNHNS and SASEGT. V lost 5 bases and J lost 7; bases outside the gene matches: 10. This CDR3 has 14 residues. The CDR3 region has the DNA TGTGCCAGCAGTCGGGACAGCCATCAGGGGACCCAGTACTTC. It is translated as CASSRDSHQGTQYF.

This clonotype was counted only a few times. This sequence joins TRBV10-3 and TRBJ2-2; TRBD1 might be the D (7 bases). Germline-derived CDR1 and CDR2 are ENHRY and SYGVKD. The CDR3 covers 16 residues. Trimming removed 6 bases from V and 4 bases from J, with 18 bases in between. The CDR3 sequence: CAISGGHRGLTGELFF. As DNA, the CDR3 is TGTGCCATCAGCGGTGGACACAGGGGACTCACCGGGGAGCTGTTTTTT.

This clonotype was counted at least ten times. The chain is built from TRBV5-1 and TRBJ2-3, with 7 positions matching TRBD2. The length of the CDR3 is 16 residues. Germline CDR1 reads SGHRS; CDR2 reads YFSETQ. Unmatched junction bases numbered 6, after V lost 0 bases and J lost 2 bases. CDR3 in DNA: TGCGCCAGCAGCTTGGATAACGGGGGGACCACAGATACGCAGTATTTT. Translation gives CASSLDNGGTTDTQYF.

This clonotype was counted at least ten times. The genes are TRBV5-6 and TRBJ2-1, with 10 bases aligning to TRBD2. J lost 7 bases, V lost 4 bases, and 8 bases had no gene match. Germline CDR1 SGHDT, CDR2 YYEEEE. The CDR3 loop spans 15 amino acids. CDR3 loop: CASSGESGGDNEQFF. The DNA for the CDR3 is TGTGCCAGCAGCGGGGAGAGCGGGGGGGATAATGAGCAGTTCTTC.

This clonotype was seen ten or more times. The chain couples TRBV7-9 to TRBJ2-7, with 9 bases fitting TRBD1. Trimming removed 5 bases from V and 3 bases from J; junction bases left unmatched: 14. Germline V gene data show CDR1 as SEHNR and CDR2 as FQNEAQ (reference sequence). The CDR3 runs to 17 residues. The CDR3 DNA sequence: TGTGCCAGCAGCCACCTTTTTCGCGGGACAGGGAACTACGAGCAGTACTTC. Protein sequence: CASSHLFRGTGNYEQYF.

This clonotype was seen at least ten times. The chain combines TRBV5-6 with TRBJ1-4; 8 positions agree with TRBD1. The CDR3 length is 15 residues. V trimming: 4 bases; J trimming: 5 bases; junction bases outside the gene matches: 7. From germline, CDR1 is SGHDT and CDR2 YYEEEE. The CDR3 sequence is CASSTRTGWNEKLFF. In nucleotides, the CDR3 is TGTGCCAGCAGCACGCGGACAGGGTGGAATGAAAAACTGTTTTTT.

The sample holds many counts of this clonotype. The J gene is TRBJ2-3, the V gene TRBV5-1; no clear D. Germline CDR1 reads SGHRS; CDR2 reads YFSETQ. The V end lost 4 bases, the J end lost 6 bases, and 9 bases lay between the germline ends. The CDR3 has 12 amino acids. The CDR3 protein is CASSQETDTQYF. As DNA, the CDR3 is TGCGCCAGCAGCCAAGAAACGGATACGCAGTATTTT.

This clonotype was detected many times. J is TRBJ2-4 and V is TRBV7-2; D perhaps matches TRBD1 (8 bases). The CDR3 covers 20 residues. CDR1 and CDR2 (germline): SGHTA, FQGNSA. Deletions cut 5 bases from V and 0 bases from J, with 26 bases between. Here the CDR3 reads CASSRRQGKELAVAKNIQYF. Written as DNA, the CDR3 is TGTGCCAGCAGCAGAAGACAGGGGAAGGAGCTAGCGGTAGCCAAAAACATTCAGTACTTC.

This clonotype was seen at least ten times. The chain couples TRBV20-1 to TRBJ1-1, with no clear D. Looked up from germline, CDR1 is DFQATT and CDR2 is SNEGSKA (reference sequence). CDR3 length: 11 amino acids. Trimming cost V 5 bases and J 7 bases, with 11 bases left between them. The CDR3 bases are TGCAGTGCTCCCCTCCTTGGTGAAGCTTTCTTT. Protein sequence: CSAPLLGEAFF.

This clonotype was picked up many times. The V and J genes are TRBV9 and TRBJ2-1; D is possibly TRBD2 (6 bases). V was cut by 3 bases and J by 10 bases, with 11 bases left in between. Germline V gives CDR1 SGDLS, CDR2 YYNGEE. CDR3 length: 12 residues. The CDR3 DNA reads TGTGCCAGCAGCGGCGCGGGGAGAGAGCAGTTCTTC. Amino acids: CASSGAGREQFF.

The sample holds many counts of this clonotype. V gene TRBV5-4 combines with J gene TRBJ2-7, with 10 bases that match TRBD1. Germline lookup yields CDR1 SGHNT and CDR2 YYREEE (reference sequence). The CDR3 covers 13 residues. The V segment lost 7 bases and the J segment 3 bases; nucleotides outside the gene matches: 4. The CDR3, as DNA: TGTGCCAGCGCCCGGGACAGGGGCTACGAGCAGTACTTC. It encodes CASARDRGYEQYF.

This clonotype was observed a few times. A read error may account for a junction end that differs from germline. The gene calls are TRBV9 and TRBJ1-6; maybe TRBD1 (5 bases). The CDR3 runs 15 residues. Germline V lookup: CDR1 SGDLS, CDR2 YYNGEE. The chain's CDR3 is CASSVGGQGASTLNF. CDR3 nucleotides: TGTGCCAGCAGCGTAGGAGGGCAGGGAGCCTCAACCCTCAACTTT.

This clonotype was seen ten or more times. The rearrangement uses TRBV5-1 and TRBJ2-2; TRBD2 aligns across 9 bases. CDR1 and CDR2 (germline): SGHRS, YFSETQ. The CDR3 is 16 residues long. Trimming removed 6 bases from V and 6 bases from J; junction bases left unmatched: 12. In DNA form, the CDR3 reads TGCGCCAGCACCCCGGCCCATAGCGGGAGTTCCGGGGAGCTGTTTTTT. Translated, it gives CASTPAHSGSSGELFF.

This clonotype was counted ten times or more. The CDR3 DNA reads TGTGCCAGCAGGGACGGGGTCAGTGGAGAGGCCGAGACCCAGTACTTC. Its protein product is CASRDGVSGEAETQYF. The gene calls are TRBV7-2 and TRBJ2-5; possible D gene TRBD2, 5 bases. The CDR3 has 16 residues. Trimming left V 6 bases short and J 5 bases short, with 22 bases between. Germline V lookup: CDR1 SGHTA, CDR2 FQGNSA.

This clonotype was detected ten times or more. The chain carries TRBV4-2 and TRBJ2-1; 10 nucleotides align to TRBD2. The CDR3 runs to 13 residues. V gave up 0 bases and J gave up 15 bases; unmatched junction bases: 5. Germline V gene lookup returns CDR1 LGHNA and CDR2 YNFKEQ. The CDR3 coding sequence is TGTGCCAGCAGCCAAGAAGCGGGAGGGCCCCGGTTCTTC. Amino acid sequence: CASSQEAGGPRFF.

This clonotype was seen repeatedly, ten times or more. J is TRBJ2-5 and V is TRBV4-1; 8 nucleotides line up with TRBD2. The junction had 5 bases not matched to a gene; V was cut back by 1 base and J by 1 base. The CDR3 runs 16 residues. CDR1 is MGHRA, CDR2 YSYEKL, per germline. The CDR3, as DNA: TGCGCCAGCAGCCAAGCGGCGGGGGGAGTCCAAGAGACCCAGTACTTC. Translating gives CASSQAAGGVQETQYF.

This clonotype was recorded many times. The gene calls are TRBV20-1 and TRBJ2-1; D is undetermined. Per the germline V gene, CDR1 is DFQATT and CDR2 is SNEGSKA (reference sequence). Trimming removed 0 bases from V and 1 base from J, with 16 bases in between. The CDR3 loop spans 17 amino acids. In DNA form, the CDR3 reads TGCAGTGCTAGAGATTACGGGCGGACCGCGTCCTACAATGAGCAGTTCTTC. The encoded protein is CSARDYGRTASYNEQFF.